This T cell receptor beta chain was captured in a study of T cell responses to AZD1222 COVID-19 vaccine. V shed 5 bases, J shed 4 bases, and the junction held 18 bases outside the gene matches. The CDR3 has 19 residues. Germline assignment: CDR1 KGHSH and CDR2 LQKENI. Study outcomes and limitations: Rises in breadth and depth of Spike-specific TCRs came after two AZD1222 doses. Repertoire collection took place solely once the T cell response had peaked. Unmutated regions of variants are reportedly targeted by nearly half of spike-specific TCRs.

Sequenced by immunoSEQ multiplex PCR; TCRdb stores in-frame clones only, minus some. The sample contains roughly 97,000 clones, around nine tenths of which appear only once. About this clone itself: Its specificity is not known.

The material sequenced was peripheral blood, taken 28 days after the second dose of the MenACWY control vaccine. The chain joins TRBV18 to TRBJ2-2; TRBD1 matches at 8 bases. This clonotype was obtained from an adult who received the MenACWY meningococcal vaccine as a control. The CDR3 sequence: CASSSGLTGTGSRTGELFF. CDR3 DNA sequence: TGTGCCAGCTCATCAGGTCTGACTGGGACAGGATCTCGCACCGGGGAGCTGTTTTTT.